This T cell receptor (beta chain) is drawn from a study of CD8 T cells in Susac syndrome (dated by TCRdb to 2018 to 2020). For the wider study: Whether CD8+ T cell activation and differentiation in Susac syndrome was antigen driven was tested using repertoire sequencing. Here is what the overall study found, with its caveats: The number of individuals in the TCR sequencing and HLA analysis was recognized as being relatively small.

High-throughput TCR beta sequencing profiled peripheral blood CD8+ and CD4+ T cells from healthy donors, Susac syndrome patients and multiple sclerosis patients. Healthy donors were age- and sex-matched controls. Bulk CD8+ and CD4+ T cells were purified by magnetic negative isolation, while CD8+ TEMRA cells were enriched using FACS. Blood was collected in EDTA tubes and processed within 24 hours, with PBMCs isolated through density gradient centrifugation. PBMCs intended for TCR sequencing were cryopreserved in liquid nitrogen and thawed later in a water bath at 37 degrees C. The sorted or isolated CD4+, CD8+ and CD8+ TEMRA cells reached a purity of at least 90%. The cysteine opens and the phenylalanine closes a CDR3 of 17 amino acids. Only the CDR3 part of the read is kept: 51 bases, read in frame from the first base. CDR1 and CDR2, looked up from the germline V gene (reference sequence), are SEHNR and FQNEAQ. After removal of 4 bases from V and 3 bases from J, the junction retains 10 bases not matched to a gene.

As to this clonotype: Its antigen target is currently unknown. Nothing much larger sits one base from this clone, and base qualities are not available.

RNA was extracted with the RNeasy kit and roughly 0.45 to 1 ug was reverse transcribed using random hexamers. TCR beta CDR3 regions were amplified with the immunoSEQ multiplex PCR assay covering 54 Vbeta and 13 Jbeta segments. To correct PCR amplification bias, a synthetic template baseline was used for both primer optimization and computational correction. Per the original workflow: Only productive sequences were kept, with reads annotated to V, D and J genes according to IMGT and analyzed in immunoSEQ Analyzer. To calculate clonality, Shannon entropy was normalized by log2 of the number of productive unique sequences and then subtracted from one. Public and private clones were assessed among the 100 most prevalent clones of each patient and control. Susac-specific clones were defined as absent from healthy and MS cohorts, 800 to 1,200 published viral clones and other ImmuneACCESS disease sequences. TCRdb passed the public sequencing reads through fastp at Q25 and MiXCR, retaining productive beta sequences. All rows with the same CDR3 protein become a single entry with the most common DNA and genes. These V and J calls are TCRdb output, not the study's own analysis. This sample gives approximately 110,000 distinct CDR3 sequences in total; 90% to 95% of them show up just once. The ten biggest clones cover 0.087% of the sample.

Here the chain combines TRBV7-9 and TRBJ1-5, with TRBD1 matching 9 junction bases. The receptor comes from a human donor in good health. Sequencing was performed on CD4+ T cells from PBMCs. The nucleotide sequence is TGTGCCAGCAGCTATACCCCCGGGACAGGGTACAATCAGCCCCAGCATTTT. It is translated as CASSYTPGTGYNQPQHF. The full variable domain, with segments outside the CDR3 supplied by the reference TRBV7-9 and TRBJ1-5 proteins, appears as DTGVSQNPRHKITKRGQNVTFRCDPISEHNRLYWYRQTLGQGPEFLTYFQNEAQLEKSRLLSDRFSAERPKGSFSTLEIQRTEQGDSAMYLCASSYTPGTGYNQPQHFGDGTRLSIL.